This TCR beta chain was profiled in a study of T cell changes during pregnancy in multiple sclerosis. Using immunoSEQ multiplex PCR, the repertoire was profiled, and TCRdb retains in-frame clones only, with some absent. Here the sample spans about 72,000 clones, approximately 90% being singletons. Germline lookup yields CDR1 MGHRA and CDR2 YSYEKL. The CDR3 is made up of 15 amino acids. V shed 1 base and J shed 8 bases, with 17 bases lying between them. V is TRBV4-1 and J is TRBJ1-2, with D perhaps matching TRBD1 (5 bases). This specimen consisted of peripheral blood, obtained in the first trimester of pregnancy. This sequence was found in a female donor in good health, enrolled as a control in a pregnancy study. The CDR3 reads CASSQGGVGSGGYTF. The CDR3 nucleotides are TGCGCCAGCAGCCAAGGGGGGGTAGGTTCGGGAGGCTACACCTTC.